This T cell receptor (beta chain) is from a study of T cell repertoires in cytomegalovirus infection. For this clonotype: Its antigen remains unknown. A read error may explain this, as a much larger clone is one base away.

TCRdb reanalysed the reads using MiXCR and keeps one entry per CDR3 protein. Seen here are fewer than 950,000 distinct CDR3 sequences, approximately 29% observed once, and the top ten hold approximately 13%. The material was cultured CD8+ T cells from PBMCs, obtained from culture after CMV antigen stimulation. The sequence was obtained from a human donor in good health (CMV status not recorded). Some clones in this sample may be carry-over from other donors' samples.

DNA for the CDR3: TGTGCCGGGGACAAACCTATCCCCTATGGCTACACCTTC. It codes for CAGDKPIPYGYTF. The genes are TRBV7-2 and TRBJ1-2; possible D gene TRBD1, 6 bases. The CDR3 has 13 residues. Germline values: CDR1 SGHTA, CDR2 FQGNSA. V was clipped by 11 bases and J by 4 bases, with 17 bases between them.